A selection of T cell receptor beta chains follows, all from one sample in a study of T cells after yellow fever vaccination. TCRdb reanalysed the 5' RACE reads using MiXCR and keeps one entry per CDR3 protein. This sample has about 170,000 distinct CDR3 sequences, with roughly 9.6% found just once. The specimen comprised CD8+ T cells sorted from PBMCs, sampled 15 days after the yellow fever booster vaccination. Receptors originate from a man younger than 35 who received the YFV17D yellow fever vaccine. The CDR3 runs from the conserved cysteine through the conserved F or W. Fields, in order: CDR3 protein, CDR3 DNA, clone size, V gene, J gene, D gene. The D gene is left open where the match is weak. Not all rows give a size; the values are once, few, many and, for expanded clones, a class.

CDR3 protein: CASRPGLDNSPLHF
CDR3 DNA: TGTGCCAGCAGGCCGGGACTGGATAATTCACCCCTCCACTTT
clone size: -
V gene: TRBV27
J gene: TRBJ1-6
D gene: -

CDR3 protein: CASSLVALLQETQYF
CDR3 DNA: TGTGCCAGCAGCTTAGTGGCCCTCCTCCAAGAGACCCAGTACTTC
clone size: -
V gene: TRBV7-9
J gene: TRBJ2-5
D gene: -

CDR3 protein: CASSYSSWGRGAFF
CDR3 DNA: TGTGCCAGCAGTTACTCGAGTTGGGGACGGGGAGCTTTCTTT
clone size: many
V gene: TRBV6-6
J gene: TRBJ1-1
D gene: -

CDR3 protein: CASSQTPGTGELFF
CDR3 DNA: TGTGCCAGCAGCCAAACCCCAGGGACCGGGGAGCTGTTTTTT
clone size: -
V gene: TRBV13
J gene: TRBJ2-2
D gene: -

CDR3 protein: CASSGPGRLNEKLFF
CDR3 DNA: TGTGCCAGCAGCGGACCCGGTAGATTAAATGAAAAACTGTTTTTT
clone size: few
V gene: TRBV7-9
J gene: TRBJ1-4
D gene: -

CDR3 protein: CAISDRQLMNTEAFF
CDR3 DNA: TGTGCCATCAGTGATAGACAGCTCATGAACACTGAAGCTTTCTTT
clone size: few
V gene: TRBV10-3
J gene: TRBJ1-1
D gene: -

CDR3 protein: CSASPGMTGELFF
CDR3 DNA: TGCAGTGCTAGCCCGGGAATGACCGGGGAGCTGTTTTTT
clone size: many
V gene: TRBV20-1
J gene: TRBJ2-2
D gene: -

CDR3 protein: CASSKDPGEKDGYTF
CDR3 DNA: TGTGCCAGCAGCAAAGACCCGGGGGAAAAAGATGGCTACACCTTC
clone size: many
V gene: TRBV9
J gene: TRBJ1-2
D gene: -

CDR3 protein: CASSSFRSGYTF
CDR3 DNA: TGTGCCAGCAGCTCGTTCAGGAGTGGCTACACCTTC
clone size: -
V gene: TRBV7-9
J gene: TRBJ1-2
D gene: -

CDR3 protein: CSAREGTLGTLINTEAFF
CDR3 DNA: TGCAGTGCTAGAGAAGGGACACTCGGTACCTTGATAAACACTGAAGCTTTCTTT
clone size: -
V gene: TRBV20-1
J gene: TRBJ1-1
D gene: -

CDR3 protein: CASSQASFSGNTIYF
CDR3 DNA: TGCGCCAGCAGCCAGGCTAGTTTCTCTGGAAACACCATATATTTT
clone size: -
V gene: TRBV4-3
J gene: TRBJ1-3
D gene: -

CDR3 protein: CASSLFDSGGPLSTDTQYF
CDR3 DNA: TGTGCCAGCAGTTTATTTGACAGCGGGGGGCCTCTTAGCACAGATACGCAGTATTTT
clone size: -
V gene: TRBV27
J gene: TRBJ2-3
D gene: TRBD2

CDR3 protein: CASSQGRWVAGNTIYF
CDR3 DNA: TGCGCCAGCAGCCAAGGGCGCTGGGTCGCTGGAAACACCATATATTTT
clone size: -
V gene: TRBV4-1
J gene: TRBJ1-3
D gene: -

CDR3 protein: CASSQPGQGTYGYTF
CDR3 DNA: TGCGCCAGCAGCCAACCCGGACAGGGAACCTATGGCTACACCTTC
clone size: few
V gene: TRBV4-1
J gene: TRBJ1-2
D gene: TRBD1

CDR3 protein: CASSLSGGLNGELFF
CDR3 DNA: TGTGCCAGCAGCTTAAGCGGGGGCCTGAACGGGGAGCTGTTTTTT
clone size: -
V gene: TRBV5-5
J gene: TRBJ2-2
D gene: TRBD2

CDR3 protein: CASSLDRGPLMNTEAFF
CDR3 DNA: TGTGCCAGCAGCTTGGACAGGGGTCCTCTTATGAACACTGAAGCTTTCTTT
clone size: -
V gene: TRBV14
J gene: TRBJ1-1
D gene: TRBD1

CDR3 protein: CASSYGSASSTDTQYF
CDR3 DNA: TGTGCCAGCAGTTACGGTTCAGCGTCTAGCACAGATACGCAGTATTTT
clone size: -
V gene: TRBV6-2/TRBV6-3
J gene: TRBJ2-3
D gene: -

CDR3 protein: CASSFSGQETQYF
CDR3 DNA: TGTGCCAGCAGTTTTAGCGGCCAAGAGACCCAGTACTTC
clone size: many
V gene: TRBV12-3/TRBV12-4
J gene: TRBJ2-5
D gene: -

CDR3 protein: CSARDRTGRVYEQYF
CDR3 DNA: TGCAGTGCTAGAGATAGGACGGGGAGGGTTTACGAGCAGTACTTC
clone size: -
V gene: TRBV20-1
J gene: TRBJ2-7
D gene: TRBD2

CDR3 protein: CASSLNYGTGELFF
CDR3 DNA: TGTGCCAGCAGCTTAAATTACGGCACCGGGGAGCTGTTTTTT
clone size: -
V gene: TRBV7-3
J gene: TRBJ2-2
D gene: -

CDR3 protein: CASRAAEEPGVGELFF
CDR3 DNA: TGTGCCAGTAGGGCAGCGGAGGAGCCAGGGGTCGGGGAGCTGTTTTTT
clone size: -
V gene: TRBV19
J gene: TRBJ2-2
D gene: -

CDR3 protein: CASSLSKDGTYEQYF
CDR3 DNA: TGTGCCAGCAGTTTATCCAAGGACGGTACCTACGAGCAGTACTTC
clone size: -
V gene: TRBV12-3/TRBV12-4
J gene: TRBJ2-7
D gene: -

CDR3 protein: CASGGGVGNEQFF
CDR3 DNA: TGTGCCAGCGGCGGGGGGGTGGGGAATGAGCAGTTCTTC
clone size: few
V gene: TRBV7-9
J gene: TRBJ2-1
D gene: TRBD2

CDR3 protein: CASSQTSGGDFYEQYF
CDR3 DNA: TGCGCCAGCAGCCAAACTAGCGGGGGGGATTTCTACGAGCAGTACTTC
clone size: few
V gene: TRBV4-3
J gene: TRBJ2-7
D gene: TRBD2

CDR3 protein: CASSQMGQGYFDTQYF
CDR3 DNA: TGCGCCAGCAGCCAAATGGGACAGGGTTACTTTGATACGCAGTATTTT
clone size: few
V gene: TRBV4-3
J gene: TRBJ2-3
D gene: TRBD1

CDR3 protein: CASSPTGTLSYEQYF
CDR3 DNA: TGTGCCAGCAGCCCCACCGGGACACTCTCCTACGAGCAGTACTTC
clone size: few
V gene: TRBV13
J gene: TRBJ2-7
D gene: -

CDR3 protein: CASTGAPTIRGLVLTQYF
CDR3 DNA: TGTGCCAGCACCGGAGCCCCGACGATCCGGGGGCTCGTCTTAACGCAGTATTTT
clone size: few
V gene: TRBV6-2/TRBV6-3
J gene: TRBJ2-3
D gene: -

CDR3 protein: CSAPRDRVETQYF
CDR3 DNA: TGCAGTGCTCCGAGGGACAGGGTTGAGACCCAGTACTTC
clone size: many
V gene: TRBV20-1
J gene: TRBJ2-5
D gene: TRBD1

CDR3 protein: CAYRYGNTIYF
CDR3 DNA: TGTGCCTATCGATACGGAAACACCATATATTTT
clone size: -
V gene: TRBV30
J gene: TRBJ1-3
D gene: -

CDR3 protein: CASSYVGEMETQYF
CDR3 DNA: TGTGCCAGCAGTTACGTGGGGGAGATGGAGACCCAGTACTTC
clone size: many
V gene: TRBV6-2/TRBV6-3
J gene: TRBJ2-5
D gene: -